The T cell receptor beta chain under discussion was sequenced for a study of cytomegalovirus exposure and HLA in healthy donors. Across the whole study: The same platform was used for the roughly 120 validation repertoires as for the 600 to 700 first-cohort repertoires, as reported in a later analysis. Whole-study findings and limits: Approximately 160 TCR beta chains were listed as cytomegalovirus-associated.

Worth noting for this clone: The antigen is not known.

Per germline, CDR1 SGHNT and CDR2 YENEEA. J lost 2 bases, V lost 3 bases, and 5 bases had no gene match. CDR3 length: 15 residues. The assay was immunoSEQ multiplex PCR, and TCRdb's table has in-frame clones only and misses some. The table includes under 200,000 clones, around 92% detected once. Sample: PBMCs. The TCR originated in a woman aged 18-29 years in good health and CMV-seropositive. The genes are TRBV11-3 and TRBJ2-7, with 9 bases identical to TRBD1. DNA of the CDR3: TGTGCCAGCAGCTTCGACAGGGGGAATCCCTACGAGCAGTACTTC. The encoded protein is CASSFDRGNPYEQYF.